This T cell receptor (beta chain) was sequenced during a study of blood T cell repertoires in COVID-19. Looking at the study overall: Nucleic acid was either cDNA or gDNA, and it came from T cells, B-cell-depleted T cells, or PBMCs.

The repertoire was sequenced with immunoSEQ multiplex PCR; TCRdb's copy has only in-frame clones and lacks some. Among about 120,000 clones, just over 70% were seen once, and the ten largest hold 0.65% to 0.95%. The CDR3 consists of 11 residues. This chain uses TRBV12-1 with TRBJ1-5; TRBD1 reflects the table's D call only, with no check against the DNA. TRBV12-1 is labeled a pseudogene. This TCR came from a human donor with acute or convalescent COVID-19. The donor label of this sample is uncertain. Sequenced material: peripheral blood. This CDR3 is CASSFVPGGHF. CDR3 sequence (DNA): TGTGCCAGCAGCTTTGTTCCAGGGGGTCATTTT.